This passage covers 28 T cell receptor beta chains from one sample sequenced in a study of T cells in Graves' hyperthyroidism and ophthalmopathy. Amplified TCR beta CDR3 regions derived from RNA transcripts. The TCR CDR3 first-round RT-PCR relied on the HTBI primer set. TCRdb ran MiXCR on the multiplex PCR reads and lists one entry per CDR3 protein. Of 500,000 to 650,000 distinct CDR3 sequences detected, 40% to 50% appear once; the ten largest clones hold 35% to 50%. Sequences were obtained from peripheral blood or thyroid tissue (not recorded which). The receptor set was obtained from an adult woman with Graves' disease, either hyperthyroidism or ophthalmopathy (not recorded which).

As concerns this clonotype: With a much larger clone just one base away, this may be a read error. The chain uses TRBV29-1 and TRBJ1-3; unclear D gene. The V gene's germline CDR1 is SQVTM and CDR2 ANQGSEA. The CDR3 has 12 residues. V shed 7 bases and J shed 0 bases, with 7 bases lying between them. The CDR3 region has the DNA TGCAGCGCCCAGAGCTCTGGAAACACCATATATTTT. Its protein product is CSAQSSGNTIYF.

This clonotype has ten or more counts. This chain joins TRBV10-3 and TRBJ2-2; either TRBD1 or TRBD2 may supply D (5 bases each). There are 15 residues in the CDR3. The germline V and J ends were trimmed by 6 bases and 6 bases, with 17 bases remaining between them. Per germline, CDR1 ENHRY and CDR2 SYGVKD. In DNA, the CDR3 is TGTGCCATCAGACCCGTGAGGGGAGTTTCCGGGGAGCTGTTTTTT. Translated: CAIRPVRGVSGELFF.

This clonotype was found once. The V call is TRBV20-1, the J call TRBJ2-3, with D perhaps matching TRBD2 (6 bases). In germline, CDR1 is DFQATT, CDR2 SNEGSKA (reference sequence). The CDR3 contains 17 residues. V was trimmed by 4 bases and J by 0 bases, leaving 20 bases between them. The DNA for the CDR3 is TGCAGTGCTAATATCCCAACCGGCGGGGCTAGCACAGATACGCAGTATTTT. It codes for CSANIPTGGASTDTQYF.

This clonotype has a handful of counts. This rearrangement joins TRBV25-1 to TRBJ1-2; no firm D call. CDR1 MGHDK and CDR2 SYGVNS come from the germline V gene. CDR3 length equals 10 residues. Trimming shortened V by 11 bases and J by 6 bases, and 10 bases separated the two germline ends. The CDR3 here is CAAADDGYTF. CDR3 in DNA: TGTGCCGCGGCGGACGATGGCTACACCTTC.

Notes on this clonotype: One end of the junction is discordant with germline, which a read error may explain. The chain employs TRBV25-1 and TRBJ1-2; D is perhaps TRBD1 (6 bases). Germline V gene data show CDR1 as MGHDK and CDR2 as SYGVNS. The CDR3 consists of 18 residues. CDR3: CACSAGGGYEGKNYGYTF. CDR3 bases: TGTGCCTGCAGTGCTGGAGGGGGGTACGAGGGGAAGAACTATGGCTACACCTTC.

This clonotype came up many times. CDR3 loop: CSVGRTAPRTEAFF. The CDR3 DNA is TGCAGCGTTGGGCGGACCGCGCCTCGCACTGAAGCTTTCTTT. V and J are TRBV29-1 and TRBJ1-1; D uncertain. V lost 4 bases and J lost 4, with 16 bases in between. There are 14 residues in the CDR3. Germline assignment: CDR1 SQVTM and CDR2 ANQGSEA.

The chain couples TRBV12-3 or TRBV12-4 to TRBJ1-2; TRBD1 might be the D (5 bases). This CDR3 contains 17 residues. Trimming removed 8 bases at V and 6 bases at J, with 28 bases between. Here the CDR3 reads CASPPATGMGRSDGYTF. The CDR3 DNA reads as TGTGCCAGCCCACCGGCGACCGGGATGGGGCGTAGTGATGGCTACACCTTC.

This clonotype was observed many times. This chain links TRBV7-9 with TRBJ2-2, with 8 positions matching TRBD1. Germline trimming cut 3 bases from V and 6 bases from J; bases unmatched to any gene: 9. Germline CDR1 reads SEHNR; CDR2 reads FQNEAQ (reference sequence). This CDR3 has 16 amino acids. The CDR3 DNA reads as TGTGCCAGCAGCTTCGGGACAGGCTTAAACGCCGGGGAGCTGTTTTTT. Amino acids: CASSFGTGLNAGELFF. The full variable domain, with the rest looked up from reference TRBV7-9 and TRBJ2-2, is DTGVSQNPRHKITKRGQNVTFRCDPISEHNRLYWYRQTLGQGPEFLTYFQNEAQLEKSRLLSDRFSAERPKGSFSTLEIQRTEQGDSAMYLCASSFGTGLNAGELFFGEGSRLTVL.

This clonotype has just a few counts. The V and J genes are TRBV9 and TRBJ2-2, with D unresolved. The V end lost 4 bases, the J end lost 3 bases, and 16 bases lay between the germline ends. This CDR3 comprises 16 residues. Germline CDR1 reads SGDLS; CDR2 reads YYNGEE. The CDR3 DNA reads TGTGCCAGCAGCCAAAGGTTCGGCTCGGACACCGGGGAGCTGTTTTTT. It is translated as CASSQRFGSDTGELFF.

Comment on this clonotype: The junction departs from germline at one end; a sequencing error may be responsible. The rearrangement links TRBV6-1 to TRBJ1-1; perhaps TRBD1 as D (5 bases). Germline V gene sequence: CDR1 MNHNS, CDR2 SASEGT. CDR3 length: 15 amino acids. DNA for the CDR3: TGTGCCATCAGTTTTGGGGGGGGAATGAACACTGAAGCTTTCTTT. It translates to CAISFGGGMNTEAFF.

The chain carries TRBV29-1 and TRBJ2-2; 7 nucleotides match TRBD1. This CDR3 has 14 residues. Germline V CDR1 and CDR2: SQVTM, ANQGSEA. Losses at the gene ends were 7 bases for V and 5 bases for J; bases not matched to a gene: 10. CDR3 bases: TGCAGCGCCCAGACAGGGTTGGGGACCGGGGAGCTGTTTTTT. Its translation: CSAQTGLGTGELFF.

The sample holds many counts of this clonotype. CDR3 region: CASSPGQGFGSPLHF. The CDR3 DNA sequence: TGTGCCAGCAGCCCCGGACAGGGGTTCGGTTCACCCCTCCACTTT. The rearrangement joins TRBV7-2 to TRBJ1-6, with 9 bases identical to TRBD1. CDR1 SGHTA and CDR2 FQGNSA come from the germline V gene. The CDR3 runs 15 residues. Trimming cost V 5 bases and J 9 bases; bases outside gene matches: 8.

The chain employs TRBV11-2 and TRBJ2-3; D not certain. CDR1 is SGHAT, CDR2 FQNNGV, per germline. The CDR3 sequence is 13 residues long. V dropped 2 bases and J dropped 6 bases, with 9 bases sitting between them. The CDR3 DNA sequence: TGTGCCAGCAGCTTAATAAGGAAGGATACGCAGTATTTT. Its protein is CASSLIRKDTQYF. Full variable domain (remainder filled in from reference TRBV11-2 and TRBJ2-3): EAGVAQSPRYKIIEKRQSVAFWCNPISGHATLYWYQQILGQGPKLLIQFQNNGVVDDSQLPKDRFSAERLKGVDSTLKIQPAKLEDSAVYLCASSLIRKDTQYFGPGTRLTVL.

At least ten counts were recorded for this clonotype. This chain links TRBV5-8 with TRBJ2-2, with 7 bases fitting TRBD1. The CDR3 loop spans 14 amino acids. The trim removed 4 bases at V and 6 bases at J, leaving 6 bases unmatched. Germline values: CDR1 SGHTS, CDR2 YDEGEE. The CDR3 nucleotides read TGTGCCAGCAGCCTAGCCGGACAGGCCGGGGAGCTGTTTTTT. Translating it yields CASSLAGQAGELFF.

This clonotype was detected many times. The rearrangement joins TRBV20-1 to TRBJ1-5; 7 bases agree with TRBD1. CDR3 length: 14 residues. Germline lookup yields CDR1 DFQATT and CDR2 SNEGSKA (reference sequence). The V gene end was trimmed by 2 bases and the J gene end by 1 base; junction bases not matched to a gene: 2. CDR3 bases: TGCAGTGCTAGACAGGGGGGAAGCAATCAGCCCCAGCATTTT. Its translation is CSARQGGSNQPQHF.

This chain links TRBV7-9 with TRBJ2-5; D gene unclear. Germline V lookup: CDR1 SEHNR, CDR2 FQNEAQ (reference sequence). V was trimmed by 0 bases and J by 2 bases, leaving 10 bases between them. This CDR3 is 15 amino acids long. DNA of the CDR3: TGTGCCAGCAGCTTAGCGAAGGGAAGTCAAGAGACCCAGTACTTC. It specifies CASSLAKGSQETQYF.

The chain recombines TRBV28 with TRBJ2-2; D not resolved. V was pared by 7 bases and J by 5 bases, with 8 bases between. This CDR3 contains 12 residues. The V gene's germline CDR1 is MDHEN and CDR2 SYDVKM. CDR3 residues: CASTLGTGELFF. The CDR3 DNA is TGTGCCAGCACCTTGGGGACCGGGGAGCTGTTTTTT.

This clonotype was seen once. The CDR3 region has the DNA TGTGCCAGCGTTGTTCGTGGGACTAGAGGTACATTTTTATACGAGCAGTACTTC. Its translation: CASVVRGTRGTFLYEQYF. The rearrangement joins TRBV9 to TRBJ2-7, with 8 bases lining up with TRBD2. V was clipped by 7 bases and J by 4 bases; unmatched bases: 22. There are 18 residues in the CDR3. Germline CDR1 reads SGDLS; CDR2 reads YYNGEE.

This clonotype has at least ten counts. The V call is TRBV5-1, the J call TRBJ2-5; 7 bases are shared with TRBD1. Unmatched junction bases numbered 0, after V lost 2 bases and J lost 5 bases. Germline loops: CDR1 SGHRS, CDR2 YFSETQ. The CDR3 has 12 residues. The CDR3 DNA follows: TGCGCCAGCAGCTTACAGGGGGAGACCCAGTACTTC. It codes for CASSLQGETQYF.

This clonotype was seen ten or more times. The V and J genes are TRBV24-1 and TRBJ2-2; D is perhaps TRBD1 (6 bases). The CDR3 has 16 residues. V lost 3 bases to trimming and J lost 3 bases, with 13 bases between them. CDR1 KGHDR and CDR2 SFDVKD come from the germline V gene. CDR3 sequence (DNA): TGTGCCACCAGTGATGTAGGACAGTATCACACCGGGGAGCTGTTTTTT. It is translated as CATSDVGQYHTGELFF.

CDR3 nucleotide sequence: TGTGCCAGCAGCTTAGACGGGGTGCGCGGCTACACCTTC. It translates to CASSLDGVRGYTF. The chain couples TRBV7-2 to TRBJ1-2, with D unclear. There are 13 residues in the CDR3. Trimming stripped 1 base from V and 8 bases from J, with 11 bases between. The germline V gene has CDR1 SGHTA and CDR2 FQGNSA.

V usage is TRBV7-8 and J usage is TRBJ2-5, with 10 bases matching TRBD1. The germline CDR1 and CDR2 sequences are SGHVS and FQNEAQ. V lost 5 bases and J lost 2; bases outside the gene matches: 5. The CDR3 is 15 amino acids. CDR3 in amino acids: CASSILDRGQETQYF. The CDR3 bases are TGTGCCAGCAGCATTTTGGACAGGGGGCAAGAGACCCAGTACTTC.

The chain carries TRBV29-1 and TRBJ1-1; no clear D gene. The length of the CDR3 is 12 residues. The germline V and J ends were trimmed by 7 bases and 3 bases, with 12 bases remaining between them. Germline V CDR1 and CDR2: SQVTM, ANQGSEA. The CDR3 nucleotides read TGCAGCGCTAGCGTGAGGTACACTGAAGCTTTCTTT. Translating gives CSASVRYTEAFF.

V usage is TRBV9 and J usage is TRBJ2-7; a possible D gene is TRBD1 (6 bases). The CDR3 length is 12 residues. The germline V and J ends were trimmed by 9 bases and 3 bases, with 13 bases remaining between them. Germline V gene data show CDR1 as SGDLS and CDR2 as YYNGEE. Here the CDR3 DNA reads TGTGCCACCTCCGGGACACGCTACGAGCAGTACTTC. Protein sequence: CATSGTRYEQYF.

CDR3 sequence (DNA): TGTGCGAACAGGGCCGACACTACCTACGAGCAGTACTTC. It specifies CANRADTTYEQYF. The chain has TRBV10-3 and TRBJ2-7; a possible D gene is TRBD1 (6 bases). The germline gives CDR1 ENHRY, CDR2 SYGVKD. The CDR3 runs 13 residues.

Points on this clonotype: This may stem from a read error, because a much larger clone lies one nucleotide away. The chain joins TRBV24-1 to TRBJ1-2; perhaps TRBD1 as D (5 bases). There are 13 residues in the CDR3. Looked up from germline, CDR1 is KGHDR and CDR2 is SFDVKD. V was pared by 3 bases and J by 6 bases, with 10 bases between. CDR3 in amino acids: CATSDTGDDGYTF. The CDR3 nucleotides are TGTGCCACCAGTGATACCGGGGACGATGGCTACACCTTC.

This clonotype was counted at least ten times. The chain employs TRBV10-2 and TRBJ1-2; D is undetermined. Trimming pared 4 bases from V and 8 bases from J, leaving 17 bases between. This CDR3 has 14 residues. Germline CDR1 is WSHSY and CDR2 is SAAADI. The chain's CDR3 is CASSVTDGPEGYTF. In DNA form, the CDR3 reads TGCGCCAGCAGTGTGACGGACGGCCCAGAAGGCTACACCTTC.

This clonotype was seen repeatedly, ten times or more. The chain recombines TRBV5-1 with TRBJ2-2; D may be TRBD1 (5 bases). This CDR3 is 16 amino acids long. CDR1 is SGHRS, CDR2 YFSETQ, per germline. V gave up 0 bases and J gave up 0 bases, with 9 bases separating them. The CDR3 nucleotides read TGCGCCAGCAGCTTGGGACAGACATCGAACACCGGGGAGCTGTTTTTT. This codes for CASSLGQTSNTGELFF.